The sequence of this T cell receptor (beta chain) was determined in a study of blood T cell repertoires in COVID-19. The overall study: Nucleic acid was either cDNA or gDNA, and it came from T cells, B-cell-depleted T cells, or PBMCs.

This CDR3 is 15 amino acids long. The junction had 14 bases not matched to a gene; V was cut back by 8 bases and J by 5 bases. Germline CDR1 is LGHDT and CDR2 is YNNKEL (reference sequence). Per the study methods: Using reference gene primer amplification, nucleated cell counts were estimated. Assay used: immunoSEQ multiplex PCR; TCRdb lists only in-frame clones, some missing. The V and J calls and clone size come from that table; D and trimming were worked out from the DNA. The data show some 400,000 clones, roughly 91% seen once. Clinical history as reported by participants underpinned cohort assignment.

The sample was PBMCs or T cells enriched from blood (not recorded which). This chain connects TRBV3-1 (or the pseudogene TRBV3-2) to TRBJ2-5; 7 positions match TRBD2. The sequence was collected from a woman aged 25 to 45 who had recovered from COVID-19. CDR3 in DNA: TGTGCCAGCTTAGCCAGGAGCGGGAATGGGGAGACCCAGTACTTC. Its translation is CASLARSGNGETQYF.